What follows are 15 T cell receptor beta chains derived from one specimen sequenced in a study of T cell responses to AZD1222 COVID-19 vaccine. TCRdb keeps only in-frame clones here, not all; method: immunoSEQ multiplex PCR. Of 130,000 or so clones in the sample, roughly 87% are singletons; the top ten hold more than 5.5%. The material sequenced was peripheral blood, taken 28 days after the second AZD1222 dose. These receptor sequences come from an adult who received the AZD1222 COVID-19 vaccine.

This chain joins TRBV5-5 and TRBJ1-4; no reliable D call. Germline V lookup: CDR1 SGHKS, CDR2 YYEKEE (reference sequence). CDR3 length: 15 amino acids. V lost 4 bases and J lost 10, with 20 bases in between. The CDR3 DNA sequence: TGTGCCAGCAGCGGTATGGACCCATCTTCAGGAAAACTGTTTTTT. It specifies CASSGMDPSSGKLFF.

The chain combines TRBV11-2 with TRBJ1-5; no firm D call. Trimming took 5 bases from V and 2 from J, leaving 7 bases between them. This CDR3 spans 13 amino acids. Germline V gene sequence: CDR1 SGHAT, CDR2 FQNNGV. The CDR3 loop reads CASSRDGNQPQHF. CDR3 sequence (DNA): TGTGCCAGCAGCAGAGACGGCAATCAGCCCCAGCATTTT.

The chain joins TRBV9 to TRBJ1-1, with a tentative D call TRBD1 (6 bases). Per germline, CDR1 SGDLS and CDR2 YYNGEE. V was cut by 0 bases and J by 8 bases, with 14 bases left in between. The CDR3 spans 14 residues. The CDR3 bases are TGTGCCAGCAGCGTAGAGGGGCAGGGGAGCGAAGCTTTCTTT. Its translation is CASSVEGQGSEAFF.

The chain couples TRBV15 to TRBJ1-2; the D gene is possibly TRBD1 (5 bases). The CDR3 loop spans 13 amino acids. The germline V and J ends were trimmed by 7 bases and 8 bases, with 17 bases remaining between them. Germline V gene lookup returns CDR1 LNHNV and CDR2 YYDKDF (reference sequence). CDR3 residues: CATKPGTMRGYTF. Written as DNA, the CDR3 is TGTGCCACCAAGCCGGGGACGATGAGGGGCTACACCTTC. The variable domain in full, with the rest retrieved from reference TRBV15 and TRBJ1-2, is DAMVIQNPRYQVTQFGKPVTLSCSQTLNHNVMYWYQQKSSQAPKLLFHYYDKDFNNEADTPDNFQSRRPNTSFCFLDIRSPGLGDTAMYLCATKPGTMRGYTFGSGTRLTVV.

The CDR3 DNA follows: TGTGCCATCAGGGGTTTAGCGGGGGGCCTCTCCTACGAGCAGTACTTC. Protein: CAIRGLAGGLSYEQYF. This chain joins TRBV10-3 and TRBJ2-7, with 10 positions matching TRBD2. In germline, CDR1 is ENHRY, CDR2 SYGVKD. CDR3 length equals 16 residues. The trim removed 6 bases at V and 0 bases at J, leaving 8 bases unmatched.

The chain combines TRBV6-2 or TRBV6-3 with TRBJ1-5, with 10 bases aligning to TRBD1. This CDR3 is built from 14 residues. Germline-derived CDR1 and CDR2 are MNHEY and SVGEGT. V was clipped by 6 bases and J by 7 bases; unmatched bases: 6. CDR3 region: CASSRDRGSQPQHF. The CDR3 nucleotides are TGTGCCAGCAGCCGGGACAGGGGTTCGCAGCCCCAGCATTTT.

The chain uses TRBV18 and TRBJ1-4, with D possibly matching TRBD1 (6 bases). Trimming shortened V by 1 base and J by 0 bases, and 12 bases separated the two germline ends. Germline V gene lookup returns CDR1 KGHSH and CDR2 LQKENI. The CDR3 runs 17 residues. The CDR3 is CASSPQTGQTTNEKLFF. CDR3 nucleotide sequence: TGTGCCAGCTCACCACAGACAGGACAGACAACTAATGAAAAACTGTTTTTT.

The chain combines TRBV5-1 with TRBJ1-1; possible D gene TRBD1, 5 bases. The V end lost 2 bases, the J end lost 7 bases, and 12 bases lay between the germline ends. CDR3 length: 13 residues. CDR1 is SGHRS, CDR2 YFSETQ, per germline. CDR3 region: CASSFGRENEAFF. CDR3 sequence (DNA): TGCGCCAGCAGCTTCGGCAGGGAGAATGAAGCTTTCTTT.

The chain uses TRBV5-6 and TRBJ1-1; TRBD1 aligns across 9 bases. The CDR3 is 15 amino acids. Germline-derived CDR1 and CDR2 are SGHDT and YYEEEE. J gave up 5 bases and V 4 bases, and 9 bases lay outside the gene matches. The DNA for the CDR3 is TGTGCCAGCAGCCCCGTACAGGGGGCTAGGACTGAAGCTTTCTTT. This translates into CASSPVQGARTEAFF.

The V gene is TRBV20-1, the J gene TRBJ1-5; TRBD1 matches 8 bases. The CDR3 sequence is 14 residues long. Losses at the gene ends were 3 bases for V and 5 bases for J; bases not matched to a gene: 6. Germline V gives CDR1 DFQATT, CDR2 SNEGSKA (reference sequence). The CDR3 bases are TGCAGTGCTAGTCACGGACAGGGCGATCAGCCCCAGCATTTT. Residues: CSASHGQGDQPQHF.

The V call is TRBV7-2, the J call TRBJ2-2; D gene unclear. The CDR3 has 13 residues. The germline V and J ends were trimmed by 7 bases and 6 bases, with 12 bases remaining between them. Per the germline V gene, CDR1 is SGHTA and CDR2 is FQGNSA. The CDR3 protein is CASTPRRAGELFF. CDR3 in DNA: TGTGCCAGCACCCCACGCCGGGCCGGGGAGCTGTTTTTT. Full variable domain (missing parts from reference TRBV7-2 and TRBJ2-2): GAGVSQSPSNKVTEKGKDVELRCDPISGHTALYWYRQSLGQGLEFLIYFQGNSAPDKSGLPSDRFSAERTGGSVSTLTIQRTQQEDSAVYLCASTPRRAGELFFGEGSRLTVL.

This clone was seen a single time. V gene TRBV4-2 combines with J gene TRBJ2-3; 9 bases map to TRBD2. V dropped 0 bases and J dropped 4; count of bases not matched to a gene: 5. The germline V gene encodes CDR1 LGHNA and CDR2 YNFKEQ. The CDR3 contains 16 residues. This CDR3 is CASSQDLRGGADTQYF. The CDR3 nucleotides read TGTGCCAGCAGCCAAGATTTGCGGGGGGGCGCAGATACGCAGTATTTT.

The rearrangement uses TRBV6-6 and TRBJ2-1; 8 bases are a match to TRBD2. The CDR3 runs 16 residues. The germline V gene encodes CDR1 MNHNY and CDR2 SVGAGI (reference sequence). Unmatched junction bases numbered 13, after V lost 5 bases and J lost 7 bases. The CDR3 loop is CASSARGAGGGNEQFF. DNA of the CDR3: TGTGCCAGCAGTGCCCGGGGGGCGGGAGGAGGTAATGAGCAGTTCTTC.

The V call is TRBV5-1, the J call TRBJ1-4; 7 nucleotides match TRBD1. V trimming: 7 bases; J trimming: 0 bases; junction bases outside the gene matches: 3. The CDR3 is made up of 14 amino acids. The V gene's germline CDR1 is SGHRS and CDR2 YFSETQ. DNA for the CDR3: TGCGCCAGCCGACAGGGAACAACTAATGAAAAACTGTTTTTT. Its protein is CASRQGTTNEKLFF. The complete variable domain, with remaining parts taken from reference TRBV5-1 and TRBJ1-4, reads KAGVTQTPRYLIKTRGQQVTLSCSPISGHRSVSWYQQTPGQGLQFLFEYFSETQRNKGNFPGRFSGRQFSNSRSEMNVSTLELGDSALYLCASRQGTTNEKLFFGSGTQLSVL.

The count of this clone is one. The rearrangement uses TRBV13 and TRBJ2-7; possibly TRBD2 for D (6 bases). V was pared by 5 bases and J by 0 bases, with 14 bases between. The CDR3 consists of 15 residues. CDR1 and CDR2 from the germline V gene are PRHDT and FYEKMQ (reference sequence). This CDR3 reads CASSISSVISYEQYF. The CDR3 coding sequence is TGTGCCAGCAGCATCTCTAGCGTCATCTCCTACGAGCAGTACTTC.